This T cell receptor beta chain was captured in a study of blood T cell repertoires in COVID-19. At the level of the study: Material from acute and convalescent COVID-19 was sourced from the United States, Italy and Spain.

Original processing methods: How many nucleated cells were present was estimated from reference gene primer amplification. Generated by immunoSEQ multiplex PCR, the TCRdb table keeps only in-frame clones and is missing some. V, J and clone size reflect that table, while D and trimming were determined from the DNA. The sample lists 120,000 or so clones; approximately 80% were seen once. Only a few counts were recorded for this clone. The CDR3 consists of 15 residues. Germline assignment: CDR1 SGHRS and CDR2 YFSETQ. With 2 bases removed from V and 2 bases from J, the gap between germline ends came to 13 bases.

This TCR came from a human donor in a cohort sampled during active COVID-19. This chain connects TRBV5-1 to TRBJ1-2; no definite D call. The sequenced sample was peripheral blood. The CDR3 sequence is CASSFSTETNYGYTF. In nucleotides, the CDR3 is TGCGCCAGCAGCTTCTCCACAGAGACCAACTATGGCTACACCTTC.